This TCR beta chain was identified during a study of blood T cell repertoires in COVID-19. About the study: Samples came from the United States, Italy and Spain, spanning acute and convalescent COVID-19. Sources were T cells, B-cell-depleted T cells, or PBMCs; the material itself was cDNA or gDNA.

As handled by the study authors: Reference gene primer amplification gave nucleated cell count estimates. Measured with immunoSEQ multiplex PCR; TCRdb has only the in-frame clones, and not every one. That table gives V, J and clone size, and the DNA gave D and trimming. The sample yields 55,000 to 90,000 clones, about four fifths seen once. This CDR3 has 14 residues. V was cut by 6 bases and J by 4 bases, with 15 bases left in between. CDR1 is MNHEY, CDR2 SVGAGI, per germline. The sample taken for sequencing was peripheral blood. The V and J genes are TRBV6-5 and TRBJ1-1; D might be TRBD1 (6 bases). The clonotype originates from a woman aged 55-69 years with acute or convalescent COVID-19. The CDR3: CASRSGGRSTEAFF. The CDR3 DNA sequence: TGTGCCAGCAGGTCCGGGGGGCGGAGCACTGAAGCTTTCTTT.